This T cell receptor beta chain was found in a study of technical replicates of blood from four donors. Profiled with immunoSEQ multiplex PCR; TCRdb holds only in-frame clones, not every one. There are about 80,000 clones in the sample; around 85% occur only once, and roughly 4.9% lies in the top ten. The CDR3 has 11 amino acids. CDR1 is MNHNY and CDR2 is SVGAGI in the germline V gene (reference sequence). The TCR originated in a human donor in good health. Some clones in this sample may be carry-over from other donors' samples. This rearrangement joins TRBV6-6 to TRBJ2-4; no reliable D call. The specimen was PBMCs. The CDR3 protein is CTTIAKNIQYF. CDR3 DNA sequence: TGTACCACTATAGCCAAAAACATTCAGTACTTC.